The 19 T cell receptor beta chains below all came from one sample that was sequenced in a study of CD8 T cells in Susac syndrome. Reverse transcription of roughly 0.5 to 1 ug RNA was performed with random hexamers. One entry per CDR3 protein results from TCRdb running MiXCR on the immunoSEQ multiplex PCR reads. This table has roughly 400,000 distinct CDR3 sequences, 85% to 90% appearing once. The specimen sequenced was CD8+ T cells from PBMCs. These receptors originate from a human donor with multiple sclerosis.

The chain uses TRBV10-3 and TRBJ2-3; 8 nucleotides align to TRBD1. Germline CDR1 and CDR2: ENHRY and SYGVKD. The J segment lost 3 bases and the V segment lost 7 bases, leaving 3 bases of the junction unmatched. This CDR3 region has 13 residues. CDR3 nucleotide sequence: TGTGCCATCACGACAGGGGAAACAGATACGCAGTATTTT. Translating gives CAITTGETDTQYF.

The chain recombines TRBV7-8 with TRBJ2-1; a weak D match, TRBD2 (6 bases). This CDR3 spans 15 amino acids. Trimming left V 0 bases short and J 4 bases short, with 10 bases between. The V gene's germline CDR1 is SGHVS and CDR2 FQNEAQ. As DNA, the CDR3 is TGTGCCAGCAGCTTAGCGATCGGACTATACAATGAGCAGTTCTTC. Amino acid sequence: CASSLAIGLYNEQFF.

The chain couples TRBV28 to TRBJ2-7; D is possibly TRBD1 (5 bases). The CDR3 spans 14 residues. Germline lookup yields CDR1 MDHEN and CDR2 SYDVKM. Between the trimmed V and J ends, which lost 3 bases and 0 bases, there was a span of 9 bases. Here the CDR3 reads CASSFLDTSYEQYF. The DNA of the CDR3 is TGTGCCAGCAGTTTTCTGGACACCTCCTACGAGCAGTACTTC.

The chain uses TRBV27 and TRBJ2-3; D remains unclear. This CDR3 has 14 amino acids. Germline CDR1 reads MNHEY; CDR2 reads SMNVEV (reference sequence). Trimming took 4 bases from V and 4 from J, leaving 12 bases between them. The CDR3 coding sequence is TGTGCCAGCAGTTCCCCTCAATTTCCAGATACGCAGTATTTT. Amino acid sequence: CASSSPQFPDTQYF.

The V gene is TRBV5-5, the J gene TRBJ2-7; 7 nucleotides line up with TRBD1. This CDR3 is 15 amino acids long. J gave up 0 bases and V 4 bases, and 7 bases lay outside the gene matches. Germline V CDR1 and CDR2: SGHKS, YYEKEE (reference sequence). DNA of the CDR3: TGTGCCAGCAGCGGGGGACAGCAGAGCTCCTACGAGCAGTACTTC. It specifies CASSGGQQSSYEQYF.

The V call is TRBV2, the J call TRBJ1-2, with TRBD1 as a possible D gene (5 bases). Trimming took 7 bases from V and 8 from J, leaving 23 bases between them. Germline CDR1 SNHLY, CDR2 FYNNEI. The CDR3 covers 15 residues. CDR3 sequence: CASTSPALGQAGYTF. As DNA, the CDR3 is TGTGCCAGCACTTCTCCCGCGTTGGGGCAAGCGGGCTACACCTTC.

J is TRBJ2-1 and V is TRBV29-1; 7 nucleotides agree with TRBD2. V gave up 7 bases and J gave up 7 bases; unmatched junction bases: 16. CDR1 and CDR2 (germline): SQVTM, ANQGSEA. The CDR3 spans 15 residues. For the CDR3, the DNA is TGCAGCGCGCCCGGCCGGGTGGGAGGGCCGAATGAGCAGTTCTTC. Protein product: CSAPGRVGGPNEQFF.

This chain links TRBV29-1 with TRBJ2-2, with D perhaps TRBD2 (6 bases). Trimming pared 3 bases from V and 4 bases from J, leaving 9 bases between. Per the germline V gene, CDR1 is SQVTM and CDR2 is ANQGSEA. This CDR3 is 13 amino acids long. The CDR3 region has the DNA TGCAGCGTTGATGCCGGGAGCACCGGGGAGCTGTTTTTT. The encoded protein is CSVDAGSTGELFF.

The J gene is TRBJ1-2, the V gene TRBV15, with no clear D. Between the trimmed V and J ends, which lost 0 bases and 0 bases, there was a span of 14 bases. Germline V gene data show CDR1 as LNHNV and CDR2 as YYDKDF (reference sequence). The CDR3 consists of 17 residues. CDR3 region: CATSRDLLAGPNYGYTF. Written as DNA, the CDR3 is TGTGCCACCAGCAGAGATTTATTGGCAGGTCCTAACTATGGCTACACCTTC.

This chain uses TRBV29-1 with TRBJ2-1, with D possibly matching TRBD1 (6 bases). This CDR3 is built from 11 residues. Trimming pared 5 bases from V and 8 bases from J, leaving 10 bases between. CDR1 is SQVTM and CDR2 is ANQGSEA in the germline V gene. The CDR3 coding sequence is TGCAGCGTTCAAAGGGGGTATGAGCAGTTCTTC. Amino acids: CSVQRGYEQFF.

The CDR3 DNA is TGTGCCAGCAGCATCAGCGGGTCTAACTATGGCTACACCTTC. It translates to CASSISGSNYGYTF. The V call is TRBV6-6, the J call TRBJ1-2; no firm D call. V lost 6 bases to trimming and J lost 0 bases, with 11 bases between them. Germline V gene sequence: CDR1 MNHNY, CDR2 SVGAGI (reference sequence). There are 14 residues in the CDR3.

V and J are TRBV27 and TRBJ1-1; the match to TRBD1 covers 7 bases. Germline values: CDR1 MNHEY, CDR2 SMNVEV (reference sequence). Losses at the gene ends were 4 bases for V and 2 bases for J; bases not matched to a gene: 4. This CDR3 spans 14 amino acids. CDR3 residues: CASSSGQANTEAFF. As DNA, the CDR3 is TGTGCCAGCAGTTCCGGACAGGCCAACACTGAAGCTTTCTTT.

A single count supports this clonotype. This chain connects TRBV6-1 to TRBJ2-1; D tentatively reads TRBD1 or TRBD2 (6 bases each). Germline lookup yields CDR1 MNHNS and CDR2 SASEGT. The V gene lost 5 bases and the J gene lost 0 bases, with 26 bases spanning the gap. This CDR3 contains 20 residues. The CDR3 reads CASSPTGAGPYRDSYNEQFF. The CDR3 nucleotides are TGTGCCAGCAGTCCCACGGGGGCAGGGCCTTACAGAGACTCCTACAATGAGCAGTTCTTC.

The chain joins TRBV6-1 to TRBJ2-3, with TRBD2 matching 14 bases. CDR1 MNHNS and CDR2 SASEGT come from the germline V gene. This CDR3 has 17 amino acids. V lost 6 bases, J lost 2 bases, and 7 bases stayed unmatched. This CDR3 is CASRPGLAGEYTDTQYF. CDR3 DNA: TGTGCCAGCAGGCCGGGACTAGCGGGGGAGTACACAGATACGCAGTATTTT.

J is TRBJ1-6 and V is TRBV27; 7 bases match TRBD1. The J segment lost 1 base and the V segment lost 6 bases, leaving 3 bases of the junction unmatched. CDR3 size: 15 residues. Germline V gene lookup returns CDR1 MNHEY and CDR2 SMNVEV (reference sequence). This CDR3 is CASSPGGSYNSPLHF. The CDR3 DNA reads TGTGCCAGCAGCCCAGGGGGGTCCTATAATTCACCCCTCCACTTT.

CDR3 coding DNA: TGCAGTGCTAGAGATCAATTTCTCCACTTT. Its protein product is CSARDQFLHF. The chain has TRBV20-1 and TRBJ1-6; no reliable D call. The CDR3 has 10 amino acids. Germline CDR1 reads DFQATT; CDR2 reads SNEGSKA (reference sequence). Trimming removed 0 bases from V and 16 bases from J, with 7 bases in between.

The chain links TRBV6-5 to TRBJ1-6, with a possible D match to TRBD1 (6 bases). CDR1 is MNHEY and CDR2 is SVGAGI in the germline V gene. Trimming pared 6 bases from V and 10 bases from J, leaving 16 bases between. The CDR3 totals 14 residues. The CDR3 reads CASRSPGDRSPLHF. The CDR3 nucleotides read TGTGCCAGCAGGTCACCAGGGGATCGGTCACCCCTCCACTTT.

The chain carries TRBV5-6 and TRBJ1-2; 7 bases are a match to TRBD1. The germline CDR1 and CDR2 sequences are SGHDT and YYEEEE. The CDR3 loop spans 14 amino acids. V shed 1 base, J shed 6 bases, and the junction held 6 bases outside the gene matches. The CDR3 DNA sequence: TGTGCCAGCAGCTTGATCAGGGGGGAGGATGGCTACACCTTC. It yields the protein CASSLIRGEDGYTF.

This clonotype has just a few counts. The chain is built from TRBV14 and TRBJ1-1; D not resolved. The germline gives CDR1 SGHDN, CDR2 FVKESK. The CDR3 consists of 13 residues. The V gene lost 0 bases and the J gene lost 0 bases, with 2 bases spanning the gap. The CDR3 here is CASSQELNTEAFF. In DNA, the CDR3 is TGTGCCAGCAGCCAAGAGTTGAACACTGAAGCTTTCTTT. Supplemented by reference TRBV14 and TRBJ1-1, the full variable domain reads EAGVTQFPSHSVIEKGQTVTLRCDPISGHDNLYWYRRVMGKEIKFLLHFVKESKQDESGMPNNRFLAERTGGTYSTLKVQPAELEDSGVYFCASSQELNTEAFFGQGTRLTVV.